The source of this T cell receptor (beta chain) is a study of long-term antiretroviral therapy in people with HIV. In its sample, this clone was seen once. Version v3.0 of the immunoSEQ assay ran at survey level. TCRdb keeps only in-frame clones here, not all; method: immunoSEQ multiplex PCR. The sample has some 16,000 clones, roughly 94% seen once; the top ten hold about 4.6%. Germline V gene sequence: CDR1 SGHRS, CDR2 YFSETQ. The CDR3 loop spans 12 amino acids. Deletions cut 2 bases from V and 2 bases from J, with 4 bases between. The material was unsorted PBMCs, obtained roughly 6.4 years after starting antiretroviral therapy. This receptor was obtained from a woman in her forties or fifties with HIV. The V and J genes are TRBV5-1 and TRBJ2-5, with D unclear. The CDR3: CASSFGQETQYF. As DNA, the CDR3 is TGCGCCAGCAGCTTTGGACAAGAGACCCAGTACTTC. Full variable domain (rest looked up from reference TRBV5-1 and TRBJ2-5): KAGVTQTPRYLIKTRGQQVTLSCSPISGHRSVSWYQQTPGQGLQFLFEYFSETQRNKGNFPGRFSGRQFSNSRSEMNVSTLELGDSALYLCASSFGQETQYFGPGTRLLVL.